This T cell receptor (beta chain) is drawn from a study of blood T cell repertoires in COVID-19. On the study more broadly: The analysed material was cDNA or gDNA that came from T cells, B-cell-depleted T cells, or PBMCs.

Cohort placement rested on clinical history that participants reported themselves. Germline assignment: CDR1 MNHEY and CDR2 SVGAGI. This CDR3 has 14 residues. Trimming at V came to 7 bases and at J to 3 bases, leaving 6 bases not matched to a gene. As originally analysed: The assay estimated nucleated cells by amplifying reference gene primers. Using immunoSEQ multiplex PCR, the repertoire was profiled, and TCRdb retains in-frame clones only, with some absent. That table supplies the V and J calls and clone size; D and trimming were determined from the DNA. The sample includes a few hundred thousand clones, 90% of them seen just once.

Sequences were obtained from PBMCs or T cells enriched from blood (not recorded which). V gene TRBV6-5 combines with J gene TRBJ2-7, with 10 bases matching TRBD1. The clonotype was recovered from a man under 40 who had been exposed to COVID-19. CDR3 loop: CASKLWTGGYEQYF. The DNA for the CDR3 is TGTGCCAGCAAGCTATGGACAGGGGGCTACGAGCAGTACTTC.